This TCR beta chain is from a study of preoperative IRX-2 immunotherapy in early breast cancer. This clone was seen more than once but under ten times. The germline gives CDR1 MDHEN, CDR2 SYDVKM. The CDR3 has 19 residues. V was trimmed by 6 bases and J by 8 bases, leaving 29 bases between them. Data came from immunoSEQ multiplex PCR; TCRdb stores just in-frame clones and leaves some out. The data show 30,000 to 45,000 clones, with roughly four fifths seen just once and over 1.3% held by the top ten. Treatment denoted: preoperative locoregional IRX-2 cytokine immunotherapy. Preoperative locoregional IRX-2 cytokine immunotherapy was tested in the phase Ib source study.

The chain links TRBV28 to TRBJ1-6, with a tentative D call TRBD1 (5 bases). This TCR was recovered from a human donor with breast cancer. The specimen comprised lymph node tissue, sampled after IRX-2 immunotherapy. The CDR3 DNA reads TGTGCCAGCAGCATTATGAACTACAGGTGGGGGATTACAGATTCACCCCTCCACTTT. Protein sequence: CASSIMNYRWGITDSPLHF.